The T cell receptor beta chain described here comes from a study of T-cell reconstitution after alpha-beta-depleted transplantation in children. Study-level findings and limits: Several hundred expanded graft clones reportedly gave rise to the alpha-beta T cells present about two months after transplant.

Comment on this clonotype: Its matching antigen is unknown.

Unique molecular identifiers were used in preparing the TCRbeta library. One entry per CDR3 protein results from TCRdb running MiXCR on the PCR reads. The data hold 200,000 to 250,000 distinct CDR3 sequences, with about a tenth observed a single time. Here the sequenced sample was PBMCs, taken before TCRalphabeta/CD19-depleted stem cell transplant. The receptor comes from a child under two years old with acute myeloid leukemia, due to receive a stem cell transplant.

CDR3 protein: CACCDLALPNNEQFF. As DNA, the CDR3 is TGTGCCTGCTGCGACCTAGCCCTCCCGAACAATGAGCAGTTCTTC. This chain connects TRBV3-1 to TRBJ2-1, with TRBD2 as a possible D gene (5 bases). V gave up 11 bases and J gave up 5 bases, with 22 bases separating them. The CDR3 has 15 residues. From germline, CDR1 is LGHDT and CDR2 YNNKEL (reference sequence).